The 22 T cell receptor beta chains reported below all come from one sample, sequenced in a study of blood T cell repertoires in COVID-19. Assay: immunoSEQ multiplex PCR; the TCRdb copy retains only in-frame clones and omits some. In the table there are about 210,000 clones, just over 85% of which are singletons. The specimen sequenced was PBMCs or T cells enriched from blood (not recorded which). The source of these receptors is a woman aged 40 to 50 with acute COVID-19.

The chain has TRBV24-1 and TRBJ1-2; unclear D gene. CDR1 is KGHDR, CDR2 SFDVKD, per germline. V was trimmed by 9 bases and J by 1 base, leaving 14 bases between them. This CDR3 is built from 14 residues. Here the CDR3 reads CATPFRESNYGYTF. CDR3 DNA sequence: TGTGCCACCCCTTTCCGGGAAAGTAACTATGGCTACACCTTC.

The chain recombines TRBV27 with TRBJ2-1, with a tentative D call TRBD2 (6 bases). V shed 5 bases and J shed 0 bases, with 14 bases lying between them. Per germline, CDR1 MNHEY and CDR2 SMNVEV (reference sequence). This CDR3 is 16 amino acids long. In DNA form, the CDR3 reads TGTGCCAGCAGTAATATAGCGGTGAGCTCCTACAATGAGCAGTTCTTC. Protein product: CASSNIAVSSYNEQFF.

This chain uses TRBV25-1 with TRBJ2-7; tentative D call: TRBD1 (7 bases). Germline CDR1 is MGHDK and CDR2 is SYGVNS. Trimming pared 2 bases from V and 3 bases from J, leaving 14 bases between. The CDR3 covers 15 residues. The CDR3 DNA sequence: TGTGCCAGCAGTGAACGTAGGCAGGGGGGCTACGAGCAGTACTTC. As protein: CASSERRQGGYEQYF.

This rearrangement joins TRBV5-1 to TRBJ2-2; TRBD2 agrees at 13 bases. This CDR3 has 16 residues. V was clipped by 0 bases and J by 8 bases; unmatched bases: 4. CDR1 is SGHRS, CDR2 YFSETQ, per germline. CDR3 nucleotide sequence: TGCGCCAGCAGCTTGGGGACTAGCGGGAGTCAAGGGGAGCTGTTTTTT. Translation: CASSLGTSGSQGELFF.

The V call is TRBV4-1, the J call TRBJ1-2, with unresolved D. The CDR3 is 15 amino acids. Germline V lookup: CDR1 MGHRA, CDR2 YSYEKL. V dropped 0 bases and J dropped 7 bases, with 15 bases sitting between them. The CDR3 here is CASSQEPGTPFGYTF. The CDR3 bases are TGCGCCAGCAGCCAAGAGCCGGGTACCCCTTTTGGCTACACCTTC.

In DNA, the CDR3 is TGTGCCAGCAGCTTGTATGGTGGCGGGAGTATCGGCGGGGAGCTGTTTTTT. It translates to CASSLYGGGSIGGELFF. The chain carries TRBV7-8 and TRBJ2-2; 7 bases align to TRBD2. CDR3 size: 17 residues. Germline CDR1 reads SGHVS; CDR2 reads FQNEAQ. With V trimmed by 3 bases and J by 7 bases, 14 bases remained unmatched.

V usage is TRBV5-1 and J usage is TRBJ2-1; 9 bases line up with TRBD1. The germline V gene encodes CDR1 SGHRS and CDR2 YFSETQ. Trimming took 4 bases from V and 4 from J; bases not matched to a gene: 3. This CDR3 comprises 14 residues. The CDR3 protein is CASSLGQGYNEQFF. CDR3 bases: TGCGCCAGCAGCCTGGGACAGGGTTACAATGAGCAGTTCTTC.

Only a few counts were recorded for this clone. DNA for the CDR3: TGCAGCGCTATTGGGACTCAGACGTGGGGCTACACCTTC. It codes for CSAIGTQTWGYTF. V and J are TRBV29-1 and TRBJ1-2, with D possibly being TRBD1 (5 bases). V was trimmed by 7 bases and J by 8 bases, leaving 20 bases between them. The germline CDR1 and CDR2 sequences are SQVTM and ANQGSEA. The CDR3 is 13 residues long.

This clone showed up just once. The chain joins TRBV3-1 (or the pseudogene TRBV3-2) to TRBJ2-1, with 9 bases identical to TRBD1. V lost 4 bases, J lost 6 bases, and 19 bases stayed unmatched. Germline assignment: CDR1 LGHDT and CDR2 YNNKEL (reference sequence). This CDR3 contains 19 residues. In DNA, the CDR3 is TGTGCCAGCAGCCGCTCGATGGGGGCGGGGACAGGGCTCCCCAATGAGCAGTTCTTC. It yields the protein CASSRSMGAGTGLPNEQFF.

This chain links TRBV2 with TRBJ1-5; TRBD1 might be the D (5 bases). CDR1 SNHLY and CDR2 FYNNEI come from the germline V gene. With 7 bases removed from V and 2 bases from J, the gap between germline ends came to 15 bases. The CDR3 consists of 15 residues. The CDR3 loop is CASTQFVGGNQPQHF. As DNA, the CDR3 is TGTGCCAGCACTCAGTTCGTAGGGGGCAATCAGCCCCAGCATTTT.

The chain recombines TRBV29-1 with TRBJ2-1, with D possibly matching TRBD2 (6 bases). Trimming took off 4 bases at V and 5 bases at J, with 12 bases between the two ends. Per germline, CDR1 SQVTM and CDR2 ANQGSEA. This CDR3 spans 13 amino acids. CDR3 sequence reads: CSVASTGDNEQFF. In nucleotides, the CDR3 is TGCAGCGTTGCCTCGACGGGAGACAATGAGCAGTTCTTC.

The J gene is TRBJ2-7, the V gene TRBV28; TRBD1 matches 8 bases. The junction had 8 bases not matched to a gene; V was cut back by 7 bases and J by 3 bases. Germline assignment: CDR1 MDHEN and CDR2 SYDVKM. The CDR3 length is 14 residues. CDR3 in amino acids: CASTYQGAGYEQYF. Here the CDR3 DNA reads TGTGCCAGCACCTACCAGGGGGCAGGCTACGAGCAGTACTTC.

As to this clone: The same CDR3 arises from other DNA sequences in this sample as well. J is TRBJ2-7 and V is TRBV7-2; TRBD2 might be the D (5 bases). V was trimmed by 1 base and J by 0 bases, leaving 7 bases between them. Germline V gene sequence: CDR1 SGHTA, CDR2 FQGNSA. The CDR3 extends over 14 amino acids. In DNA form, the CDR3 reads TGTGCCAGCAGCTTAGGACTATCCTCCTACGAGCAGTACTTC. Translating gives CASSLGLSSYEQYF.

This chain joins TRBV19 and TRBJ2-5; D may be TRBD2 (7 bases). This CDR3 has 15 residues. Germline CDR1 LNHDA, CDR2 SQIVND (reference sequence). V gave up 6 bases and J gave up 3 bases, with 17 bases separating them. The CDR3 protein is CASSSLGAGEETQYF. The CDR3 nucleotides are TGTGCCAGTAGCTCCTTGGGGGCGGGAGAAGAGACCCAGTACTTC.

This clone occurred once. The V call is TRBV4-2, the J call TRBJ2-7; D unclear. CDR3 length: 13 amino acids. Trimming pared 0 bases from V and 3 bases from J, leaving 6 bases between. CDR1 is LGHNA, CDR2 YNFKEQ, per germline. As DNA, the CDR3 is TGTGCCAGCAGCCAAGATACCTACTACGAGCAGTACTTC. The encoded protein is CASSQDTYYEQYF.

This sequence joins TRBV28 and TRBJ1-4; TRBD1 is a possible D gene (6 bases). V lost 2 bases, J lost 8 bases, and 9 bases lay in between. Germline V gene data show CDR1 as MDHEN and CDR2 as SYDVKM. The CDR3 loop spans 13 amino acids. The DNA of the CDR3 is TGTGCCAGCAGTTTAGGGGGCGGGGAAAAACTGTTTTTT. Residues: CASSLGGGEKLFF.

The CDR3, as DNA: TGTGCCAGCAGCTTAGTGACCGGGGACTATGGCTACACCTTC. Its protein product is CASSLVTGDYGYTF. The V gene is TRBV7-9, the J gene TRBJ1-2; D gene uncertain. Germline V CDR1 and CDR2: SEHNR, FQNEAQ (reference sequence). The V end was cut by 1 base, the J end by 3 bases, with 9 bases between. This CDR3 spans 14 amino acids.

CDR3 bases: TGTGCCAGCACTGCAGACAGGGGCTATGGCTACACCTTC. Its protein product is CASTADRGYGYTF. This chain uses TRBV6-5 with TRBJ1-2, with 8 bases that match TRBD1. There are 13 residues in the CDR3. V lost 7 bases to trimming and J lost 4 bases; unmatched junction nucleotides: 5. Germline V CDR1 and CDR2: MNHEY, SVGAGI.

This clone was picked up a small number of times. This rearrangement joins TRBV30 to TRBJ2-5, with a tentative D call TRBD1 (6 bases). The CDR3 loop spans 15 amino acids. CDR1 is GTSNPN, CDR2 SVGIG, per germline (reference sequence). V lost 5 bases to trimming and J lost 7 bases, with 23 bases between them. CDR3 protein: CAWSGQGIASGTQYF. CDR3 sequence (DNA): TGTGCCTGGTCCGGCCAGGGGATCGCGAGTGGGACCCAGTACTTC.

The chain couples TRBV5-6 to TRBJ1-6, with D unresolved. Trimming removed 1 base from V and 0 bases from J, with 11 bases in between. Germline V gives CDR1 SGHDT, CDR2 YYEEEE. The CDR3 has 17 amino acids. The CDR3 coding sequence is TGTGCCAGCAGCTTGCGGTTCTTAAGCTCCTATAATTCACCCCTCCACTTT. Translating gives CASSLRFLSSYNSPLHF.

This sequence joins TRBV9 and TRBJ2-3; D is undetermined. This CDR3 comprises 12 residues. CDR1 SGDLS and CDR2 YYNGEE come from the germline V gene. Trimming removed 4 bases from V and 4 bases from J, with 7 bases in between. The CDR3 loop reads CASSIIPDTQYF. CDR3 coding DNA: TGTGCCAGCAGCATCATCCCAGATACGCAGTATTTT.

The gene calls are TRBV9 and TRBJ2-3, with 13 bases lining up with TRBD2. The CDR3 runs to 18 residues. J gave up 3 bases and V 1 base, and 8 bases lay outside the gene matches. Germline CDR1 SGDLS, CDR2 YYNGEE. The CDR3 DNA follows: TGTGCCAGCAGCGTACGCCCCGGACTAGCGGGAGAAACAGATACGCAGTATTTT. Its translation: CASSVRPGLAGETDTQYF.